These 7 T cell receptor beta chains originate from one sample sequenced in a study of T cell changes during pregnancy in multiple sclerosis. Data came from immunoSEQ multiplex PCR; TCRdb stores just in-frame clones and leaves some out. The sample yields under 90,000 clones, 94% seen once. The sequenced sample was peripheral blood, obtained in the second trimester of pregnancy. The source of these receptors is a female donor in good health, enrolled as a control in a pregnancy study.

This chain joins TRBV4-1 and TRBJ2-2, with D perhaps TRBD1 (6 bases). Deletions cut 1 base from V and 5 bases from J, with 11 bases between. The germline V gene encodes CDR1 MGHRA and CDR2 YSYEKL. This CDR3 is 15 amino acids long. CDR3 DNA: TGCGCCAGCAGCCAAGTAGCAGGGGCAACCGGGGAGCTGTTTTTT. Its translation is CASSQVAGATGELFF.

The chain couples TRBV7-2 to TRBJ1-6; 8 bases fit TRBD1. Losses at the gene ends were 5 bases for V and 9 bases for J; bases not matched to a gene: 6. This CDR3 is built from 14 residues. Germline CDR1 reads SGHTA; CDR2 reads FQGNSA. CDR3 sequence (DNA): TGTGCCAGCAGCCTGGACAGGGTTGCTTCACCCCTCCACTTT. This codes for CASSLDRVASPLHF. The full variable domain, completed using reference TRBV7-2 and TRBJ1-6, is GAGVSQSPSNKVTEKGKDVELRCDPISGHTALYWYRQSLGQGLEFLIYFQGNSAPDKSGLPSDRFSAERTGGSVSTLTIQRTQQEDSAVYLCASSLDRVASPLHFGNGTRLTVT.

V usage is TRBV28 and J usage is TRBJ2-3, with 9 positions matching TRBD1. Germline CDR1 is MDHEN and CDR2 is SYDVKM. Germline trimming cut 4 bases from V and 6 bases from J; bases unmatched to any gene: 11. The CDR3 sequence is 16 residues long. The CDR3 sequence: CASSSPGDRAMDTQYF. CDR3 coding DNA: TGTGCCAGCAGTTCCCCGGGGGACAGGGCAATGGATACGCAGTATTTT.

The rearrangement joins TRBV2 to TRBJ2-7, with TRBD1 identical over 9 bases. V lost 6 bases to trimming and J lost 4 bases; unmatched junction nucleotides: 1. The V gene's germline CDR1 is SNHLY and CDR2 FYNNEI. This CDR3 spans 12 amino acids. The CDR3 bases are TGTGCCAGCAGGACAGGGGGATACGAGCAGTACTTC. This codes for CASRTGGYEQYF. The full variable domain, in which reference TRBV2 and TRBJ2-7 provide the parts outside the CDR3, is EPEVTQTPSHQVTQMGQEVILRCVPISNHLYFYWYRQILGQKVEFLVSFYNNEISEKSEIFDDQFSVERPDGSNFTLKIRSTKLEDSAMYFCASRTGGYEQYFGPGTRLTVT.

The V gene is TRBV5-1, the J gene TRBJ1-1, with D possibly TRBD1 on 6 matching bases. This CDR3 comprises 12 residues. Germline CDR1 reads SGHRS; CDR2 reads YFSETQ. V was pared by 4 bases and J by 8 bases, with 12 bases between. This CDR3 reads CASSVGQFEAFF. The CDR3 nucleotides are TGCGCCAGCAGCGTTGGACAGTTCGAAGCTTTCTTT.

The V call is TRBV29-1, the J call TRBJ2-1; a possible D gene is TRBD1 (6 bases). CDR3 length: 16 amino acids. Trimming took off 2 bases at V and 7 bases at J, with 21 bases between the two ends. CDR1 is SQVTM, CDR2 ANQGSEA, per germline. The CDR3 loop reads CSVEMFREGTGNEQFF. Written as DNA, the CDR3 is TGCAGCGTTGAAATGTTTCGCGAGGGAACAGGGAATGAGCAGTTCTTC.

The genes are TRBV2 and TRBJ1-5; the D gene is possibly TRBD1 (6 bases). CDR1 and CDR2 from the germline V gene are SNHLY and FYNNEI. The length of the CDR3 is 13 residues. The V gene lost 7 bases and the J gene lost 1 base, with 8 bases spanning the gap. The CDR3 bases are TGTGCCAGCAACAGGGAAAGCAATCAGCCCCAGCATTTT. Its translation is CASNRESNQPQHF.